The 21 T cell receptor beta chains reported below all come from one sample, sequenced in a study of cytomegalovirus exposure and HLA in healthy donors. 60 Vbeta and 13 Jbeta primers were used in PCR. Clones were sequenced by immunoSEQ multiplex PCR, and TCRdb holds only the in-frame ones, with some missing. The sample consists of nearly 110,000 clones, approximately 79% of them appearing once. Sequencing was performed on PBMCs. All receptors derive from a man aged 55 to 70 in good health and CMV-seronegative.

This clone was observed a single time. CDR3 nucleotides: TGTGCCAGCACCCTAGTGCGGGTCACTGAAGCTTTCTTT. Its protein product is CASTLVRVTEAFF. The chain recombines TRBV6-6 with TRBJ1-1; unclear D gene. This CDR3 is 13 amino acids long. V dropped 7 bases and J dropped 4 bases, with 13 bases sitting between them. Germline assignment: CDR1 MNHNY and CDR2 SVGAGI (reference sequence).

J is TRBJ1-2 and V is TRBV7-9; TRBD1 might be the D (5 bases). Trimming left V 2 bases short and J 3 bases short, with 13 bases between. From germline, CDR1 is SEHNR and CDR2 FQNEAQ (reference sequence). This CDR3 is built from 15 residues. CDR3 nucleotides: TGTGCCAGCAGCTTATCCGATGGAGGGGACTATGGCTACACCTTC. This gives the protein CASSLSDGGDYGYTF.

The chain links TRBV4-1 to TRBJ1-5, with TRBD1 identical over 7 bases. J gave up 5 bases and V 0 bases, and 1 base lay outside the gene matches. Germline V gene data show CDR1 as MGHRA and CDR2 as YSYEKL. The CDR3 covers 14 residues. The CDR3 is CASSQDRGDQPQHF. CDR3 coding DNA: TGCGCCAGCAGCCAAGACAGGGGGGATCAGCCCCAGCATTTT.

This rearrangement joins TRBV5-6 to TRBJ2-1; D may be TRBD2 (7 bases). Per the germline V gene, CDR1 is SGHDT and CDR2 is YYEEEE. V lost 4 bases to trimming and J lost 5 bases, with 22 bases between them. The CDR3 sequence is 17 residues long. CDR3 nucleotide sequence: TGTGCCAGCAGCCCATTTCCTGGGGGGGCTACAAACAATGAGCAGTTCTTC. Translating it yields CASSPFPGGATNNEQFF.

This clone has more than one count but fewer than ten. The chain joins TRBV6-5 to TRBJ1-3, with D maybe TRBD1 (5 bases). Germline loops: CDR1 MNHEY, CDR2 SVGAGI. V was shortened by 2 bases and J by 2 bases, with 7 bases between the two germline ends. The CDR3 extends over 14 amino acids. CDR3: CASSYGRAGNTIYF. The CDR3 DNA reads as TGTGCCAGCAGTTACGGCAGGGCTGGAAACACCATATATTTT.

J is TRBJ1-2 and V is TRBV5-4, with 8 bases fitting TRBD1. This CDR3 comprises 15 residues. Germline-derived CDR1 and CDR2 are SGHNT and YYREEE (reference sequence). With 5 bases clipped from V and 4 bases from J, the junction kept 10 bases outside the gene matches. For the CDR3, the DNA is TGTGCCAGCAGTACGGACAGGGCTAAGATCTATGGCTACACCTTC. Encoded protein: CASSTDRAKIYGYTF.

This clone has only one observation. V gene TRBV10-3 combines with J gene TRBJ1-4, with TRBD1 as a possible D gene (6 bases). The CDR3 is 13 amino acids. Trimming stripped 2 bases from V and 5 bases from J, with 6 bases between. Per germline, CDR1 ENHRY and CDR2 SYGVKD. The CDR3 DNA reads TGTGCCATCAGTGAGACAGGGAATGAAAAACTGTTTTTT. The encoded protein is CAISETGNEKLFF.

The J gene is TRBJ2-7, the V gene TRBV11-2, with 9 bases matching TRBD2. The CDR3 is made up of 16 amino acids. Unmatched junction bases numbered 11, after V lost 5 bases and J lost 3 bases. Per the germline V gene, CDR1 is SGHAT and CDR2 is FQNNGV. CDR3 sequence reads: CASSGQTSGTLYEQYF. The CDR3 nucleotides are TGTGCCAGCAGCGGCCAGACTAGCGGTACGCTCTACGAGCAGTACTTC.

On this clone: The junction and the germline gene differ at one end; a read error may be behind it. The chain combines TRBV7-9 with TRBJ2-7; 11 positions match TRBD1. The V gene's germline CDR1 is SEHNR and CDR2 FQNEAQ (reference sequence). This CDR3 spans 16 amino acids. As DNA, the CDR3 is TGTTCCAGCAGCTTAGTATGGGACAGGGGGAGTGGGGAGCAGTACTTC. It codes for CSSSLVWDRGSGEQYF. Based on the CDR3 plus reference TRBV7-9 and TRBJ2-7, the full variable domain is DTGVSQNPRHKITKRGQNVTFRCDPISEHNRLYWYRQTLGQGPEFLTYFQNEAQLEKSRLLSDRFSAERPKGSFSTLEIQRTEQGDSAMYLCSSSLVWDRGSGEQYFGPGTRLTVT.

The chain links TRBV10-3 to TRBJ2-3; 14 nucleotides line up with TRBD2. The J segment lost 10 bases and the V segment lost 2 bases, leaving 5 bases of the junction unmatched. Germline lookup yields CDR1 ENHRY and CDR2 SYGVKD. This CDR3 spans 15 amino acids. The CDR3 sequence: CAISEGLAGGNSQYF. CDR3 nucleotide sequence: TGTGCCATCAGTGAGGGACTAGCGGGGGGAAATTCGCAGTATTTT.

The chain carries TRBV5-1 and TRBJ1-1, with a weak D call TRBD1 (6 bases). Germline-derived CDR1 and CDR2 are SGHRS and YFSETQ. V lost 3 bases and J 7 bases, leaving 10 bases between the germline ends. There are 12 residues in the CDR3. The CDR3 protein is CASSSDSFEAFF. CDR3 in DNA: TGCGCCAGCAGCTCGGACAGTTTTGAAGCTTTCTTT.

The V and J genes are TRBV6-1 and TRBJ1-3, with D maybe TRBD1 (5 bases). Germline CDR1 is MNHNS and CDR2 is SASEGT. With 7 bases removed from V and 0 bases from J, the gap between germline ends came to 10 bases. The CDR3 is made up of 14 amino acids. In nucleotides, the CDR3 is TGTGCCAGCACCAGGGTTAACTCTGGAAACACCATATATTTT. Translation gives CASTRVNSGNTIYF.

This chain uses TRBV5-1 with TRBJ1-2; D possibly corresponds to TRBD1 (5 bases). Germline-derived CDR1 and CDR2 are SGHRS and YFSETQ. Trimming shortened V by 0 bases and J by 8 bases, and 11 bases separated the two germline ends. The CDR3 totals 13 residues. In DNA form, the CDR3 reads TGCGCCAGCAGCTTGGAGACGGGGGGAGGCTACACCTTC. Protein product: CASSLETGGGYTF.

The gene calls are TRBV5-4 and TRBJ2-5, with a weak D call TRBD2 (6 bases). In germline, CDR1 is SGHNT, CDR2 YYREEE (reference sequence). V was trimmed by 1 base and J by 13 bases, leaving 26 bases between them. This CDR3 is 16 amino acids long. The CDR3 region is CASSLFGGVGSPGAYF. CDR3 DNA: TGTGCCAGCAGCTTGTTCGGGGGAGTAGGATCTCCCGGTGCGTACTTC.

The rearrangement joins TRBV5-1 to TRBJ2-3; 7 bases align to TRBD1. Germline V gene sequence: CDR1 SGHRS, CDR2 YFSETQ. The CDR3 runs to 14 residues. V gave up 4 bases and J gave up 0 bases; unmatched junction bases: 2. As DNA, the CDR3 is TGCGCCAGCAGCGTACAGGGGAGCACAGATACGCAGTATTTT. It yields the protein CASSVQGSTDTQYF.

The CDR3 DNA reads as TGTGCCAGCAGCCCCAGCGGGGGGCCTTACAATGAGCAGTTCTTC. Amino acids: CASSPSGGPYNEQFF. V gene TRBV2 combines with J gene TRBJ2-1, with 9 positions matching TRBD2. The CDR3 extends over 15 amino acids. J gave up 4 bases and V 6 bases, and 7 bases lay outside the gene matches. Germline V gene data show CDR1 as SNHLY and CDR2 as FYNNEI.

The gene calls are TRBV5-4 and TRBJ2-7; 11 bases agree with TRBD2. V gave up 5 bases and J gave up 6 bases; unmatched junction bases: 4. There are 13 residues in the CDR3. Germline assignment: CDR1 SGHNT and CDR2 YYREEE (reference sequence). The CDR3 is CASRTTSGGEQYF. For the CDR3, the DNA is TGTGCCAGCAGGACTACTAGCGGGGGCGAGCAGTACTTC.

V and J are TRBV9 and TRBJ1-5, with 8 bases that match TRBD1. Losses at the gene ends were 0 bases for V and 4 bases for J; bases not matched to a gene: 3. CDR1 is SGDLS, CDR2 YYNGEE, per germline. The CDR3 consists of 15 residues. CDR3 in DNA: TGTGCCAGCAGCGTAGGGACAGGGAGTAATCAGCCCCAGCATTTT. It translates to CASSVGTGSNQPQHF.

The V call is TRBV7-9, the J call TRBJ2-1; 10 bases agree with TRBD1. In germline, CDR1 is SEHNR, CDR2 FQNEAQ (reference sequence). The CDR3 runs to 15 residues. J was trimmed by 6 bases and V by 5 bases; bases with no gene match: 7. Here the CDR3 DNA reads TGTGCCAGCAGCCTGGGGACAGGGGAAACCAATGAGCAGTTCTTC. It specifies CASSLGTGETNEQFF. The full variable domain, in which reference TRBV7-9 and TRBJ2-1 provide the parts outside the CDR3, is DTGVSQNPRHKITKRGQNVTFRCDPISEHNRLYWYRQTLGQGPEFLTYFQNEAQLEKSRLLSDRFSAERPKGSFSTLEIQRTEQGDSAMYLCASSLGTGETNEQFFGPGTRLTVL.

The rearrangement joins TRBV4-2 to TRBJ2-7, with D maybe TRBD1 (5 bases). Trimming removed 1 base from V and 2 bases from J, with 12 bases in between. Germline V gives CDR1 LGHNA, CDR2 YNFKEQ. This CDR3 has 15 amino acids. This chain's CDR3 is CASSQVQGIAYEQYV. CDR3 in DNA: TGTGCCAGCAGCCAAGTTCAGGGAATCGCCTACGAGCAGTACGTC.

Only a few counts were recorded for this clone. The CDR3, as DNA: TGTGCCAGCAGCCTTAACATATCCTTGAACACTGAAGCTTTCTTT. Translation: CASSLNISLNTEAFF. The genes are TRBV6-5 and TRBJ1-1; D is unclear. The CDR3 length is 15 residues. Germline loops: CDR1 MNHEY, CDR2 SVGAGI. Trimming shortened V by 6 bases and J by 0 bases, and 14 bases separated the two germline ends.